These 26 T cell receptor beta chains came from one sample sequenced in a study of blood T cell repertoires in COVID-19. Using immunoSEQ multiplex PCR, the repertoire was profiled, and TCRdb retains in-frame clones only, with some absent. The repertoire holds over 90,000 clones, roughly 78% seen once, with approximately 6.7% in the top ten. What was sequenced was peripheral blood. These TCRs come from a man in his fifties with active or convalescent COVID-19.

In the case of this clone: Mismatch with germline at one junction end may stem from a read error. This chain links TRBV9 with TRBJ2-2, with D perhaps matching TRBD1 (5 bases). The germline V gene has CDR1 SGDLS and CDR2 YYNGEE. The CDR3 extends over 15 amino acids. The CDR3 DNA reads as TGTGCCAGCACCGTAGATCAGGGCTTGACCGGGGAGCTGTTTTTT. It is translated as CASTVDQGLTGELFF.

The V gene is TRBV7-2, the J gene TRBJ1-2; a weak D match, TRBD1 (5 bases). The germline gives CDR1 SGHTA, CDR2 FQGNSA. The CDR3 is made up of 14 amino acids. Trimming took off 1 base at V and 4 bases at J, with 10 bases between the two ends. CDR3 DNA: TGTGCCAGCAGCTTAGGACAGACCCCCTATGGCTACACCTTC. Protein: CASSLGQTPYGYTF.

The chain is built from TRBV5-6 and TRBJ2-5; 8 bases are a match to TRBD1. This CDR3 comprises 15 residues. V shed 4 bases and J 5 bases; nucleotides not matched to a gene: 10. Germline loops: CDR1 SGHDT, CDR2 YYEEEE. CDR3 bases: TGTGCCAGCAGCGCAAAGACAGGGGTTCGGGAGACCCAGTACTTC. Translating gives CASSAKTGVRETQYF.

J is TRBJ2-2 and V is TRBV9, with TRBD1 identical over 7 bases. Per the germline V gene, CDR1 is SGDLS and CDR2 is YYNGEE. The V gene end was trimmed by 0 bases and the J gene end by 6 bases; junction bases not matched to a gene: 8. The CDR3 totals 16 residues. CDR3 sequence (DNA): TGTGCCAGCAGCGTAGCCCTCCCGACAGGGTCCGGGGAGCTGTTTTTT. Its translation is CASSVALPTGSGELFF.

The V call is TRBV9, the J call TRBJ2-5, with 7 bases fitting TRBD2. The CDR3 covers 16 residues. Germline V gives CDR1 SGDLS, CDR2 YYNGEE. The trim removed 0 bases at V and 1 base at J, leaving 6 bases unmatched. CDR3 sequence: CASSVGGLPPQETQYF. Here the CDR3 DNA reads TGTGCCAGCAGCGTAGGGGGACTACCCCCCCAAGAGACCCAGTACTTC.

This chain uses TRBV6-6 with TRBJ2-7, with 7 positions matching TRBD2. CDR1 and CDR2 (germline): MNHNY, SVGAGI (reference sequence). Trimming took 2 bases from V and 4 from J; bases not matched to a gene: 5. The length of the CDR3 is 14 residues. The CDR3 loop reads CASSYAGREYEQYV. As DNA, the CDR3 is TGTGCCAGCAGTTACGCAGGGAGGGAATACGAGCAGTACGTC.

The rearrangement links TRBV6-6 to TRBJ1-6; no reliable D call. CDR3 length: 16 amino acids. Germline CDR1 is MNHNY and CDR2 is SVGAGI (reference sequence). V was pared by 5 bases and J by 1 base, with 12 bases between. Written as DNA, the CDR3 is TGTGCCAGCAGTGGTGTCGGGAATTCCTATAATTCACCCCTCCACTTT. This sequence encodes CASSGVGNSYNSPLHF.

The CDR3 spells CASSLYTGQVTDTQYF. The CDR3 DNA reads as TGTGCCAGCAGCTTATATACGGGACAGGTCACAGATACGCAGTATTTT. The rearrangement uses TRBV5-6 and TRBJ2-3; TRBD1 matches at 8 bases. V shed 2 bases, J shed 2 bases, and the junction held 7 bases outside the gene matches. The length of the CDR3 is 16 residues. CDR1 and CDR2 (germline): SGHDT, YYEEEE.

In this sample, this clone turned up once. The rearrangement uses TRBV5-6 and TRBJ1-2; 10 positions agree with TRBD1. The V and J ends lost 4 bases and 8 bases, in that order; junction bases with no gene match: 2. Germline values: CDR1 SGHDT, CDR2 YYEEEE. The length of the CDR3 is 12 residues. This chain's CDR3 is CASSGTGVGYTF. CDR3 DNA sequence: TGTGCCAGCAGCGGGACAGGGGTAGGCTACACCTTC.

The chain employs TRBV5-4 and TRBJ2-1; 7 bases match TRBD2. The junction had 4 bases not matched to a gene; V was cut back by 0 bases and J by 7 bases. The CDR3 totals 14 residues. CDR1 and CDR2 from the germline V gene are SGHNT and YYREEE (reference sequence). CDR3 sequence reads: CASSLVLAENEQFF. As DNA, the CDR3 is TGTGCCAGCAGCTTGGTGCTAGCGGAAAATGAGCAGTTCTTC.

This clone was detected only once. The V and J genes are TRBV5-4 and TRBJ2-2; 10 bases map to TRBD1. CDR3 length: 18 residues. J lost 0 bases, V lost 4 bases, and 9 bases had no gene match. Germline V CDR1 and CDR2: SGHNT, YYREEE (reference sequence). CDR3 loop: CASSTGGQGPTNTGELFF. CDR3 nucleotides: TGTGCCAGCAGCACAGGGGGACAGGGGCCCACGAACACCGGGGAGCTGTTTTTT.

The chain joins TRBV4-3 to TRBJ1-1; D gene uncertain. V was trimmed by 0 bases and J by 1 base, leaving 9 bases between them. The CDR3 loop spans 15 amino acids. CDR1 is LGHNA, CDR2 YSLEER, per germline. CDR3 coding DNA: TGCGCCAGCAGCCAAGATCCCCTTTGGAACACTGAAGCTTTCTTT. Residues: CASSQDPLWNTEAFF.

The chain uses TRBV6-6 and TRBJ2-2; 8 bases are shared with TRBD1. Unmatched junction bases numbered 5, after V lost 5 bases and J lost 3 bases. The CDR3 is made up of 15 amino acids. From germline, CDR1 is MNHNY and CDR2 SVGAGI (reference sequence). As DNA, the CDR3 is TGTGCCAGCAGTGGTCAGGGGGCGCACACCGGGGAGCTGTTTTTT. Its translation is CASSGQGAHTGELFF.

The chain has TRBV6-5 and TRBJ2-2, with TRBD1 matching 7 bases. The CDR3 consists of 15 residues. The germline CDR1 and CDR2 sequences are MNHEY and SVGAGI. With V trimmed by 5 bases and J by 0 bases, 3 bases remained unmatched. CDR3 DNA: TGTGCCAGCAGTCCCGGGACAGCGAACACCGGGGAGCTGTTTTTT. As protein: CASSPGTANTGELFF.

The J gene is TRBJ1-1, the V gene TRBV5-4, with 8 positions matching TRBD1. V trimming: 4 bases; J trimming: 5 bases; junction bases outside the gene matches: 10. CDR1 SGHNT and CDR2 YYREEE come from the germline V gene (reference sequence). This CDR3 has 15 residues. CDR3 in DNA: TGTGCCAGCAGCCCAGAACAGGGGGTAAGGACTGAAGCTTTCTTT. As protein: CASSPEQGVRTEAFF.

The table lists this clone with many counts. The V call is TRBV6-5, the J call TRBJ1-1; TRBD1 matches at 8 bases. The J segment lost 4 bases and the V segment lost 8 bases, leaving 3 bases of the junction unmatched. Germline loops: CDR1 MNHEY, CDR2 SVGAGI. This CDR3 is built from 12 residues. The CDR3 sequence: CASWTGTTEAFF. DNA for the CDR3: TGTGCCAGCTGGACAGGGACCACTGAAGCTTTCTTT.

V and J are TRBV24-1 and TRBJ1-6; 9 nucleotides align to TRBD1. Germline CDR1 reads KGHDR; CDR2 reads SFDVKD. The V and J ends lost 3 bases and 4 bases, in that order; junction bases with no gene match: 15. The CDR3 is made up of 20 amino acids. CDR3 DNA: TGTGCCACCAGTGATCTTTCGGGACAGGGAGGGAAGGTGTATAATTCACCCCTCCACTTT. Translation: CATSDLSGQGGKVYNSPLHF.

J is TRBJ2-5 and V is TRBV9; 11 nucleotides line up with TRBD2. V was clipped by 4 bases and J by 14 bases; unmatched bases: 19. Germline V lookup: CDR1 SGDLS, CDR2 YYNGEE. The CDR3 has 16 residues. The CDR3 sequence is CASSSASGLAGGFLYF. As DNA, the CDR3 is TGTGCCAGCAGCTCGGCCTCTGGGCTAGCGGGGGGCTTTCTCTACTTC.

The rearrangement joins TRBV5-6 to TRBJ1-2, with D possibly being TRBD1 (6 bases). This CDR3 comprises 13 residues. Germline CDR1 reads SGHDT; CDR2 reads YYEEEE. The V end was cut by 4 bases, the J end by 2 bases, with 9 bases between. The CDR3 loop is CASSPDRNYGYTF. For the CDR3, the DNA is TGTGCCAGCAGCCCCGACAGGAACTATGGCTACACCTTC.

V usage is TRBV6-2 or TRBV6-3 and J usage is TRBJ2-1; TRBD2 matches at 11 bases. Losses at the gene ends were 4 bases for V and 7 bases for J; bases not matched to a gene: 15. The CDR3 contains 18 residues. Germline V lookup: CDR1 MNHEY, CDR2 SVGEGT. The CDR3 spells CASSLDRTSGWGLNEQFF. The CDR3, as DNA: TGTGCCAGCAGTTTAGATCGGACTAGCGGGTGGGGTTTGAATGAGCAGTTCTTC.

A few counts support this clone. The CDR3 spells CASSERVRTSSYNSPLHF. The CDR3, as DNA: TGTGCCAGCAGTGAACGGGTCCGGACTAGCTCCTATAATTCACCCCTCCACTTT. This rearrangement joins TRBV6-1 to TRBJ1-6; D is unresolved. Trimming stripped 2 bases from V and 0 bases from J, with 14 bases between. The CDR3 has 18 amino acids. The V gene's germline CDR1 is MNHNS and CDR2 SASEGT.

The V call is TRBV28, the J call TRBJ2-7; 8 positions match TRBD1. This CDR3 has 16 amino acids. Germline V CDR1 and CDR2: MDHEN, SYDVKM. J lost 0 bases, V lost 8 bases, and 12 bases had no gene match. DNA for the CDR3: TGTGCCAGCGGGGGGACAGGACTAATCTTCTCCTACGAGCAGTACTTC. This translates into CASGGTGLIFSYEQYF.

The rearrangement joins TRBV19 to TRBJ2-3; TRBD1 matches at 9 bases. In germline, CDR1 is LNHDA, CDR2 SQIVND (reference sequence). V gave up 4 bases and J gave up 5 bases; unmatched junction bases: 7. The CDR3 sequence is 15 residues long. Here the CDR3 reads CASSTYRGHVDTQYF. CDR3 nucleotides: TGTGCCAGTAGTACATACAGGGGGCACGTAGATACGCAGTATTTT. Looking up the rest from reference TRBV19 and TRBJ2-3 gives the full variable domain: DGGITQSPKYLFRKEGQNVTLSCEQNLNHDAMYWYRQDPGQGLRLIYYSQIVNDFQKGDIAEGYSVSREKKESFPLTVTSAQKNPTAFYLCASSTYRGHVDTQYFGPGTRLTVL.

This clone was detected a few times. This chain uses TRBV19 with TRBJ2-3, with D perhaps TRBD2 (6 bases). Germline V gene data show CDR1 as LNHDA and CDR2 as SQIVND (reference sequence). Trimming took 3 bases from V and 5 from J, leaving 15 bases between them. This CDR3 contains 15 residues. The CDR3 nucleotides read TGTGCCAGTAGTATTAGACAGCCCGGGAGAGATACGCAGTATTTT. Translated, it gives CASSIRQPGRDTQYF.

The DNA of the CDR3 is TGTGCCAGCAGCCAAGACCGGACAAGAGACGAAAAACTGTTTTTT. This translates into CASSQDRTRDEKLFF. The chain has TRBV14 and TRBJ1-4, with a possible D match to TRBD1 (5 bases). The length of the CDR3 is 15 residues. CDR1 and CDR2 (germline): SGHDN, FVKESK. With 0 bases removed from V and 8 bases from J, the gap between germline ends came to 13 bases.

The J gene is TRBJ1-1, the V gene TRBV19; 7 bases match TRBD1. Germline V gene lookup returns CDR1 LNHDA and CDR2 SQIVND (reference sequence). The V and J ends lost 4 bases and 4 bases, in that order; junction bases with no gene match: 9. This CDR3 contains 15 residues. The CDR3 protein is CASSTGTQGFTEAFF. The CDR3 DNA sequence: TGTGCCAGTAGTACCGGGACACAGGGGTTCACTGAAGCTTTCTTT.